This T cell receptor (beta chain) came from a study of T cell clonality in common variable immunodeficiency. Findings and caveats of the study: Fewer deletions and N-nucleotide insertions were reportedly seen in common variable immunodeficiency TCR beta sequences.

This clone was counted many times. Its antigen remains unidentified. The DNA ends 3 residues before the CDR3 does, and the rest of the CDR3 is filled in from the germline J gene. Here immunoSEQ multiplex PCR was the method, and the copy in TCRdb shows in-frame clones only, minus some. This sample has tens of thousands of clones, each found more than once. Aged roughly 8 to 65 years, CVID subjects averaged approximately 38 years old. The CDR3 totals 14 residues. Looked up from germline, CDR1 is SNHLY and CDR2 is FYNNEI. Trimming removed 7 bases from V and 6 bases from J; junction bases left unmatched: 10.

The chain employs TRBV2 and TRBJ2-7, with 9 positions matching TRBD1. The sequenced sample was peripheral blood mononuclear cells. The sequence was obtained from a human donor with common variable immunodeficiency. The part of the CDR3 DNA that was read is TGTGCCAGCAACCTTCGGGACAGGGAGGGCGAG. It specifies CASNLRDREGE. The entire CDR3 reads CASNLRDREGEQYF.